This T cell receptor beta chain was identified during a study of T cells in Graves' hyperthyroidism and ophthalmopathy. For the study at large: Once the initial diagnosis was made, peripheral blood was obtained before any treatment.

The study defined stable Graves' hyperthyroidism as no ophthalmopathy progression within 18 months. Template material for amplifying TCR beta CDR3 regions consisted of RNA transcripts. The primer set for the first-round RT-PCR of the TCR CDR3 was HTBI. TCRdb reanalysed the multiplex PCR reads using MiXCR and keeps one entry per CDR3 protein. The sample includes hundreds of thousands of distinct CDR3 sequences, 15% seen only once; the top ten take about 33%. This clonotype was picked up a small number of times. The receptor was derived from a woman in her twenties or thirties with Graves' hyperthyroidism. Specimen: blood.

CDR3 sequence reads: CASSPQQGRLAKNIQYF. The CDR3 DNA reads TGTGCCAGCTCACCCCAACAGGGTCGACTAGCCAAAAACATTCAGTACTTC. The chain combines TRBV18 with TRBJ2-4, with TRBD1 as a possible D gene (6 bases). CDR1 and CDR2 (germline): KGHSH, LQKENI. This CDR3 is 17 amino acids long. Trimming left V 3 bases short and J 0 bases short, with 15 bases between.